This T cell receptor beta chain was recovered during a study of blood T cell repertoires in COVID-19. Overall study context: Spain, Italy and the United States supplied samples that represented acute and convalescent COVID-19. Sample material is recorded as cDNA or gDNA derived from T cells, B-cell-depleted T cells, or PBMCs.

This CDR3 spans 14 amino acids. The germline V and J ends were trimmed by 4 bases and 0 bases, with 9 bases remaining between them. The V gene's germline CDR1 is SGHVS and CDR2 FQNEAQ. Per the study methods: Using reference gene primer amplification, nucleated cell counts were estimated. Repertoires were generated with immunoSEQ multiplex PCR, while TCRdb's copy carries only in-frame clones and drops some. For V, J and clone size, that table is used; D and trimming come from the DNA. The sample consists of 160,000 or so clones, 70% to 90% of them appearing once. The sequenced material came from peripheral blood. The receptor's source is a human donor in a cohort sampled during active COVID-19. The chain joins TRBV7-8 to TRBJ1-1; possible D gene TRBD1, 6 bases. The CDR3: CASSSGHLNTEAFF. DNA of the CDR3: TGTGCCAGCAGCTCGGGACACCTGAACACTGAAGCTTTCTTT.